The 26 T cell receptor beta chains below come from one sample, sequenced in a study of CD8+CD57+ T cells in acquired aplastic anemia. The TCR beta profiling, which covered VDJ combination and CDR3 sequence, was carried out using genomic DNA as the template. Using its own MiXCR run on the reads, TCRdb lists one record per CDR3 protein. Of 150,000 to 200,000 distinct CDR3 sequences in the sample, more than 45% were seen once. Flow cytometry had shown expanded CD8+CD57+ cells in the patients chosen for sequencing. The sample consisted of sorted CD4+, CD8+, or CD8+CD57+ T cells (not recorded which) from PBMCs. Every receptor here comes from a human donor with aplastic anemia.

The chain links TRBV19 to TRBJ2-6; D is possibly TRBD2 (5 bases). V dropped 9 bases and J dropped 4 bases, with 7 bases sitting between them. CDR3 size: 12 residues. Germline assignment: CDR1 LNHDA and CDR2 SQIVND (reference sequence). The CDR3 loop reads CASGEGANVLTF. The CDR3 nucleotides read TGTGCCAGCGGGGAGGGGGCCAACGTCCTGACTTTC.

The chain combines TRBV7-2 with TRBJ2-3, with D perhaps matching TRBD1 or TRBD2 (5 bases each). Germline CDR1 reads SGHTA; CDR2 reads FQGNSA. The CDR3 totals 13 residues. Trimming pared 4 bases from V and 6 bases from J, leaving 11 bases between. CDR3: CASSYGTYDTQYF. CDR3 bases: TGTGCCAGCAGCTACGGGACCTACGATACGCAGTATTTT.

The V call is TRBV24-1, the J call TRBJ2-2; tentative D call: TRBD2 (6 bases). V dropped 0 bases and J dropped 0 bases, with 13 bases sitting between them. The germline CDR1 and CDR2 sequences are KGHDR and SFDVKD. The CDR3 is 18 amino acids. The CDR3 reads CATSDLRWREPNTGELFF. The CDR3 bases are TGTGCCACCAGTGATTTGAGATGGAGGGAGCCGAACACCGGGGAGCTGTTTTTT.

The CDR3 nucleotides read TGTGCCAGCAGTTTATGGGCAGAGGGGGGAGGCTACACCTTC. Encoded protein: CASSLWAEGGGYTF. This rearrangement joins TRBV27 to TRBJ1-2; D may be TRBD1 (6 bases). Trimming took 1 base from V and 8 from J, leaving 14 bases between them. Germline-derived CDR1 and CDR2 are MNHEY and SMNVEV (reference sequence). This CDR3 spans 14 amino acids.

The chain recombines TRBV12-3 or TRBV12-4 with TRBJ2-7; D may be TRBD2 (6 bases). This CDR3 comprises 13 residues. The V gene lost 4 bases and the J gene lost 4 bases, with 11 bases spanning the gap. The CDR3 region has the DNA TGTGCCAGCAGTTGGGGAGGATCTTACGAGCAGTACTTC. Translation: CASSWGGSYEQYF.

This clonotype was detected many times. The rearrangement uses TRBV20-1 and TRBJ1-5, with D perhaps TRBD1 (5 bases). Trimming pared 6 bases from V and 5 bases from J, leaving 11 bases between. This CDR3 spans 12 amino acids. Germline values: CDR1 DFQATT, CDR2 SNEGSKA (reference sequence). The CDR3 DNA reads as TGCAGTGCGGGGGATCGTCATCAGCCCCAGCATTTT. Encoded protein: CSAGDRHQPQHF.

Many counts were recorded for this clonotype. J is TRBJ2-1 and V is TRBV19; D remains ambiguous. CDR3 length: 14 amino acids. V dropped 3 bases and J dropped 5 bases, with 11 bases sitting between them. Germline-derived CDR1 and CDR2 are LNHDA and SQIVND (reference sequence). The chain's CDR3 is CASSISGRNNEQFF. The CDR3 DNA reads TGTGCCAGTAGTATCTCTGGCAGAAACAATGAGCAGTTCTTC.

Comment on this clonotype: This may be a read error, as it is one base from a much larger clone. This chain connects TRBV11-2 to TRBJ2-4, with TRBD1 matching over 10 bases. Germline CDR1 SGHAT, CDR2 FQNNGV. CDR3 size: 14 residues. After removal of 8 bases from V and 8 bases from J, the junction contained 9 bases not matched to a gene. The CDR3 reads CASGEGTGADIQYF. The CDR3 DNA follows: TGTGCCAGCGGAGAAGGGACAGGGGCAGACATTCAGTACTTC.

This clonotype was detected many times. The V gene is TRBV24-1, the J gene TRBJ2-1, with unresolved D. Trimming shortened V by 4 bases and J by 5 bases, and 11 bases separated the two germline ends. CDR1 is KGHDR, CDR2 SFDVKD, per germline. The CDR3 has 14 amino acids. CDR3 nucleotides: TGTGCCACCAGTGACTCCCTCCTAAACAATGAGCAGTTCTTC. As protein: CATSDSLLNNEQFF.

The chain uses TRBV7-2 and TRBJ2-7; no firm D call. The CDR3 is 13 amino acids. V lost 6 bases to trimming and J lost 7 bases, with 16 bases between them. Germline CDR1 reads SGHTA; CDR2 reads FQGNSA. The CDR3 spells CASSLTQAVEQYF. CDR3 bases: TGTGCCAGCAGTCTAACCCAAGCAGTGGAGCAGTACTTC.

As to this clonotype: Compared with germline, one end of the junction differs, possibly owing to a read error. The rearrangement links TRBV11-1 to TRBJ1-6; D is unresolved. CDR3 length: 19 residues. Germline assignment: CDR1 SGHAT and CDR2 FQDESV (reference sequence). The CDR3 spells CASSLVFQVSSSYNSPPHF. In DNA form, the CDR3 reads TGTGCCAGCAGCTTAGTTTTTCAGGTATCCAGCTCCTATAATTCACCCCCCCACTTT. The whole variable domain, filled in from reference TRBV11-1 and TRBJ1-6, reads EAEVAQSPRYKITEKSQAVAFWCDPISGHATLYWYRQILGQGPELLVQFQDESVVDDSQLPKDRFSAERLKGVDSTLKIQPAELGDSAMYLCASSLVFQVSSSYNSPPHFGNGTRLTVT.

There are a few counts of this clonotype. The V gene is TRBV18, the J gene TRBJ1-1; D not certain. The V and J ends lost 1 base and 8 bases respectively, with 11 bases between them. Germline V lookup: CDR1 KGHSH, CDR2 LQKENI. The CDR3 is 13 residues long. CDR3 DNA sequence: TGTGCCAGCTCACCACTTCCCATCGTAGAAGCTTTCTTT. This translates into CASSPLPIVEAFF.

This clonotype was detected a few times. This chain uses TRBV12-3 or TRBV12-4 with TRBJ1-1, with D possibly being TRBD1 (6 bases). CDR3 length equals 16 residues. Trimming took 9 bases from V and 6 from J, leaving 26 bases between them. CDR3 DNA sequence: TGTGCCAGTAAGTTTACTTGGACAGAAAATTTAGCTGAAGCTTTCTTT. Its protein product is CASKFTWTENLAEAFF.

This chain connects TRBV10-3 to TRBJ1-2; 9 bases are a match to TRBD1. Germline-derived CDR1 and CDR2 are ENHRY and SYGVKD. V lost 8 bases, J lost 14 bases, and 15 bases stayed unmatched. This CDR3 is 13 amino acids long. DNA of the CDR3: TGTGCCATCGGCGAGGGACAGGGCCCGCGGGGGACCTTC. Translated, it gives CAIGEGQGPRGTF.

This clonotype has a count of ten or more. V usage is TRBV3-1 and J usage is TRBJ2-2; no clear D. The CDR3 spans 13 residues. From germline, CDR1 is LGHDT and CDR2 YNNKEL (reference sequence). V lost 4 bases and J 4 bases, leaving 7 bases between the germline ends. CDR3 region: CASSLSGTGELFF. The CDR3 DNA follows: TGTGCCAGCAGCCTTAGTGGCACCGGGGAGCTGTTTTTT.

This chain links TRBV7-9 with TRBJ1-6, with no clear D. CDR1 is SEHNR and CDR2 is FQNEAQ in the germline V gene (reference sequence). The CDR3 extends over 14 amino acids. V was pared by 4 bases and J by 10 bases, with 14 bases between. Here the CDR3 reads CASSSGSWYSPLHF. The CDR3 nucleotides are TGTGCCAGCAGCTCGGGCAGTTGGTACTCACCCCTCCACTTT.

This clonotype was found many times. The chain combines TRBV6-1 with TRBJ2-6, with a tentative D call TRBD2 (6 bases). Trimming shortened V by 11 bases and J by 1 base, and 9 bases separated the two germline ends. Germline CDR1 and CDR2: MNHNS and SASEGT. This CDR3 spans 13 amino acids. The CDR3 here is CAVGRSGANVLTF. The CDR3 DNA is TGTGCCGTAGGGAGGTCTGGGGCCAACGTCCTGACTTTC.

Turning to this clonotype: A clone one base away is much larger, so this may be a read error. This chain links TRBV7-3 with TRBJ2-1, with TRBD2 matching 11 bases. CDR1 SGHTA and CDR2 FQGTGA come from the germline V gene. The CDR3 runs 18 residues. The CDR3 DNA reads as TGTGCCAGCAGCTTACCGGGACTAGCGGAACGGCCAAACAATGAGCAGCTCTTC. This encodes CASSLPGLAERPNNEQLF.

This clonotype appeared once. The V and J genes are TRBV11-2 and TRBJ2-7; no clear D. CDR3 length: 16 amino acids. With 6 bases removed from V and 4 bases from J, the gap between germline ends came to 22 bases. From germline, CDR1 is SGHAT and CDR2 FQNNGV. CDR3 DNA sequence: TGTGCCAGCAGTGAGGATGCGCCTACCAATGCATACGAGCAGTACTTC. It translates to CASSEDAPTNAYEQYF.

This CDR3 reads CSARGPLRNSGEQYV. As DNA, the CDR3 is TGCAGTGCTAGGGGTCCTTTACGGAATTCGGGGGAGCAGTACGTC. The V call is TRBV20-1, the J call TRBJ2-7; TRBD2 is a possible D gene (5 bases). The V end lost 3 bases, the J end lost 7 bases, and 22 bases lay between the germline ends. Germline values: CDR1 DFQATT, CDR2 SNEGSKA (reference sequence). The CDR3 is made up of 15 amino acids.

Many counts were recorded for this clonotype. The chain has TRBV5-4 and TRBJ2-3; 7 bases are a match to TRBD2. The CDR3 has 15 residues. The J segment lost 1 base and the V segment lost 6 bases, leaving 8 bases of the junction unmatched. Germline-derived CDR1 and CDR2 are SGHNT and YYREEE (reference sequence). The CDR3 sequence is CASIPAGLGTDTQYF. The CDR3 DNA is TGTGCCAGCATCCCAGCCGGACTAGGCACAGATACGCAGTATTTT.

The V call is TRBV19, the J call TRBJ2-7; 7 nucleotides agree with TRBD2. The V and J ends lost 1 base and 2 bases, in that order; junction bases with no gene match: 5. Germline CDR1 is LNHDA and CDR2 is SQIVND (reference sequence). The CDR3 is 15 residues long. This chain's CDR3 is CASSIGPAGAYEQYF. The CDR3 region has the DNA TGTGCCAGTAGTATAGGTCCCGCGGGGGCCTACGAGCAGTACTTC.

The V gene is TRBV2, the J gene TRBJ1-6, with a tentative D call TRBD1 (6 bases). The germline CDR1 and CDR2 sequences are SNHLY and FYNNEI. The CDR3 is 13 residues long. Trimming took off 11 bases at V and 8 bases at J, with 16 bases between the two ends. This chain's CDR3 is CAWVDRGDSPLHF. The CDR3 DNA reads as TGTGCCTGGGTGGACAGAGGGGATTCACCCCTCCACTTT.

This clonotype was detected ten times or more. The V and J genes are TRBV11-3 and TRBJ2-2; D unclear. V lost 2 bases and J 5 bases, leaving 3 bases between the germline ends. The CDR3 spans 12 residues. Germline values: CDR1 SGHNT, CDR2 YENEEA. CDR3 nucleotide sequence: TGTGCCAGCAGCTTACATACCGGGGAGCTGTTTTTT. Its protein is CASSLHTGELFF.

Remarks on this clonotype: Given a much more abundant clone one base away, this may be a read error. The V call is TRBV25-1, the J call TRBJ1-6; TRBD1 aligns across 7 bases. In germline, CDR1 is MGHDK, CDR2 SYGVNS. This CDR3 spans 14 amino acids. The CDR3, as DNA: TGTACCAGCAGGGGGGGGGGTCATAATTCACCCCTCCACTTT. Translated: CTSRGGGHNSPLHF.

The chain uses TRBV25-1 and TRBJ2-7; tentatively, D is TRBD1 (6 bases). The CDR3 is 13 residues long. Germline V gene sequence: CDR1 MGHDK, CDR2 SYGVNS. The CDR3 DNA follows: TGCGCCAGCAGCCTGGGTACAGGGTACGAGCAGTACGTC. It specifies CASSLGTGYEQYV.